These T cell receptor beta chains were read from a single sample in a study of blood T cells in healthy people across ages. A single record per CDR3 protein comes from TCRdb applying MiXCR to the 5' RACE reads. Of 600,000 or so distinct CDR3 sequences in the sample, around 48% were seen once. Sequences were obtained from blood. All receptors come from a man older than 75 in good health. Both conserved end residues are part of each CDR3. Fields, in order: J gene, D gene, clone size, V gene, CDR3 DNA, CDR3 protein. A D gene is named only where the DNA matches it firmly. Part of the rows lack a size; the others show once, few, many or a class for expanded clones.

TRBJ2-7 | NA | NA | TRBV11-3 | TGTGCCAGCAGCTTAAGGGACGGCCTCTACGAGCAGTACTTC | CASSLRDGLYEQYF
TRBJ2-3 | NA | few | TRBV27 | TGTGCCAGCAGTTTATCGCCCAAGCAGAATACGCAGTATTTT | CASSLSPKQNTQYF
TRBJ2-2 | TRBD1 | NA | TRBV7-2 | TGTGCCAGCAGCTCCGAGGGGGCGAACGCCGGGGAGCTGTTTTTT | CASSSEGANAGELFF
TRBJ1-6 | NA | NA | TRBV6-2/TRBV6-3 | TGTGCCAGCAGAACAGGGAATTCACCCCCCCACTTT | CASRTGNSPPHF
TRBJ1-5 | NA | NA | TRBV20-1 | TGCAGTGCTAGGGGCGAGGAACCCCAGCATTTT | CSARGEEPQHF
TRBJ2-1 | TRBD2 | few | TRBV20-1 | TGCAGTGCTAGAGTCGGCGGGGGGCCGGGAAATGAGCAGTTCTTC | CSARVGGGPGNEQFF
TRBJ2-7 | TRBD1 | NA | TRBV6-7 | TGTGCCAGCAGCAGGCCGGGACAGGCCACTGGCGAGCAGTACTTC | CASSRPGQATGEQYF
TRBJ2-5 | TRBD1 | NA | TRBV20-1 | TGCAGTGCCAACCGACCGGGACAGAAAGCCCAAGAGACCCAGTACTTC | CSANRPGQKAQETQYF
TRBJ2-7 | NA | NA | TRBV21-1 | TGTGCCAGCAGCAAGGGGGGGAGGATATCCTACTCCGAGCAGTACTTC | CASSKGGRISYSEQYF
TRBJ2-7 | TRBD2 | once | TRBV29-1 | TGCAGCGTTGGCCGCGGGAGTGGCAATGAGCAGTACTTC | CSVGRGSGNEQYF
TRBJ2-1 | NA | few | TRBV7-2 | TGTGCCAGCAGCCCCGACAGGAGCCCCTACAATGAGCAGTTCTTC | CASSPDRSPYNEQFF
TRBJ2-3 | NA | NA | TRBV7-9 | TGTGCCAGCAGTAAACCAGTGAGCACAGCTACGCAGTATTTT | CASSKPVSTATQYF
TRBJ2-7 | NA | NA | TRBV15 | TGTGCCACCAACAATCTGCGGGGCGATTACGAGCAGTACTTC | CATNNLRGDYEQYF
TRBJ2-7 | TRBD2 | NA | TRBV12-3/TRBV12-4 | TGTGCCAGCAGTTCAACCTCGGGACTAGCGGGACTATACAATGAGCAGTACTTC | CASSSTSGLAGLYNEQYF
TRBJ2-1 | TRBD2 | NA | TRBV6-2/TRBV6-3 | TGTGCCAGCAATCGTGGGGGGGAGGGCCACAATGAGCAGTTCTTC | CASNRGGEGHNEQFF
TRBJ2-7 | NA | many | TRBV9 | TGTGCCAGCAGCCCAAGCCCACAGGGTGACTACGAGCAGTACTTC | CASSPSPQGDYEQYF
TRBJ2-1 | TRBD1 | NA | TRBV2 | TGTGCCAGCGCCGACAGGGGGCGAAAGTACAATGAGCAGTTCTTC | CASADRGRKYNEQFF
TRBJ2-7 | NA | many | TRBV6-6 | TGTGCCAGCAGCTACGGACCACTGTACGAGCAGTACTTC | CASSYGPLYEQYF
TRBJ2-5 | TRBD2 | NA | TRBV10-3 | TGTGCCATCAGTGACGGTAGCGGGGGGGCCTACTACAATGAGCAGTACTTC | CAISDGSGGAYYNEQYF
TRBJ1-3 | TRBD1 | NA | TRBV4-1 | TGCGCCAGCAGCCAAGATGGAGGACAGGGGCCCACCGCACCTCTTGGAAACACCATATATTTT | CASSQDGGQGPTAPLGNTIYF
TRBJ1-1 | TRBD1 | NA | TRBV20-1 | TGCAGTGCGCCGACAGGGCGGGGAGCTTTCTTT | CSAPTGRGAFF
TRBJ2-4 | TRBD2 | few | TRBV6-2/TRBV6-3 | TGTGCCAGCAGTTACCCCAGCCGAGGGACTAGCGGGGTGATACTAGCCAAAAACATTCAGTACTTC | CASSYPSRGTSGVILAKNIQYF
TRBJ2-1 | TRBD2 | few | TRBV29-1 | TGCAGCGTGGGGGGGGACTTAAGCCCCTACAATGAGCAGTTCTTC | CSVGGDLSPYNEQFF
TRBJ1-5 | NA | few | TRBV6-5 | TGTGCCAGCAGTAAATCACAGGGCTTTCAGCCCCAGCATTTT | CASSKSQGFQPQHF
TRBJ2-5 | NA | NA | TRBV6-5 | TGTGCCAGCAGTTACGTGACAGGTGGTGGGCAGTACTTC | CASSYVTGGGQYF
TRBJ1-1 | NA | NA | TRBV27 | TGTGCCGGCAGTTCCGCTGGGGTTGAGAACACTGAAGCTTTCTTT | CAGSSAGVENTEAFF
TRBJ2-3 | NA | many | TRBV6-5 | TGTGCCAGCAGCCGTAGCGTAAGCACAGATACGCAGTATTTT | CASSRSVSTDTQYF
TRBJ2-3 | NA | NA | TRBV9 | TGTGCCAGCAAAAACCGGGCAGATACGCAGTATTTT | CASKNRADTQYF
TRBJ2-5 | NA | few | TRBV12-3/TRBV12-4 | TGTGCCAGCTCTTCACCCAATCAAGAGACCCAGTACTTC | CASSSPNQETQYF
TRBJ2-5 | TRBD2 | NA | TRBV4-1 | TGCGCCAGCAGCCAATCGGCGGGAGGTGTAGAGACCCAGTACTTC | CASSQSAGGVETQYF
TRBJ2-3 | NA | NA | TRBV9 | TGTGCAAGCAGCGTATTGGAACCGGGCACAGATACGCAGTATTTT | CASSVLEPGTDTQYF
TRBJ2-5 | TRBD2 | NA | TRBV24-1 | TGTGCCACCAGTGGCGGGAGGGGGCAAGAGACCCAGTACTTC | CATSGGRGQETQYF
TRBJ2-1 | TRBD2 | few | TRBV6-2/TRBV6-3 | TGTGCCAGCAGGGGACTAGCGGGAGTCAATGAGCAGTTCTTC | CASRGLAGVNEQFF
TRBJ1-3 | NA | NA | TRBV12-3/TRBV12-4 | TGTGCCAGCAGGCGGGGACTGCTCTCTGGAAACGCCATATATTTT | CASRRGLLSGNAIYF
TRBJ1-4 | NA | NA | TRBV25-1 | TGTGCCAGCAGTGGGACCGACTTTGGAAAACTGTTTTTT | CASSGTDFGKLFF
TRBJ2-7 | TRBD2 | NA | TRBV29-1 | TGCAGCGTTGAAGTTTACGAACAGACTAGCGGGAGTGTATACTACGAGCAGTACTTC | CSVEVYEQTSGSVYYEQYF
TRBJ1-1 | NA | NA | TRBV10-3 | TGTGCCATCAGTGAGCTCCCGGGGGGACCGAACACTGAAGCTTTCTTT | CAISELPGGPNTEAFF
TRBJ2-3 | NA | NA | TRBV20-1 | TGCAGTGGGCGGAGACACAACACAGATACGCAGTATTTT | CSGRRHNTDTQYF
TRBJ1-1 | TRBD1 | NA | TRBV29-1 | TGCAGCGTCGGGACAGCGAACACTGAAGCTTTCTTT | CSVGTANTEAFF
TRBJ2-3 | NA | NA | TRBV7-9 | TGTGCCAGCAGCCCCTTTACCCGTCCAGATACGCAGTATTTT | CASSPFTRPDTQYF
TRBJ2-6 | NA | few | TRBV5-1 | TGCGCCAGCAGCTTTGGGGCCTCTGGGGCCAACGTCCTGACTTTC | CASSFGASGANVLTF
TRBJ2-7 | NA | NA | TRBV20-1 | TGCAGTGCTAGGTCCGGGGTTGGCTACGAGCAGTACTTC | CSARSGVGYEQYF
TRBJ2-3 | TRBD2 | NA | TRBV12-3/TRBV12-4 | TGTGCCAGCAGTTTCGCTAGCGGGAGGGACCCTAGCACAGATACGCAGTATTTT | CASSFASGRDPSTDTQYF
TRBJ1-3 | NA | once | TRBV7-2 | TGTGCCAGCAGCTTAGCAGGGGCCCGCTCTGGAAACACCATATATTTT | CASSLAGARSGNTIYF
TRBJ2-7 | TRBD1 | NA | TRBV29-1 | TGCAGCGGCGGACAGGGGGCCTCCTACGAGCAGTACTTC | CSGGQGASYEQYF
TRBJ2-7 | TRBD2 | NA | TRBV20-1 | TGCAGTGCTAAACGGGGGGTCTCCTACGAGCAGTACTTC | CSAKRGVSYEQYF
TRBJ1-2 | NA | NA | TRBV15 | TGTGCCACCAGCAGAGATCTGACGATTAGCTATGGCTACACCTTC | CATSRDLTISYGYTF
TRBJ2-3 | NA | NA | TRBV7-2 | TGTGCCAGCAGCCCCCAGGGGGGAGGAATAGATACGCAGTATTTT | CASSPQGGGIDTQYF
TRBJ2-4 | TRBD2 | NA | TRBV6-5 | TGTGCCAGCAGCCAAAGTTCTGGAGCGGGAAAGGGTGAGCAGTACTTC | CASSQSSGAGKGEQYF
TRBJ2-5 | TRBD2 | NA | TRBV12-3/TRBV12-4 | TGTGCCAGCAGTCCCCGGGACTACCGTCAAGAGACCCAGTACTTC | CASSPRDYRQETQYF
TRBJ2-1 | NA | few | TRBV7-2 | TGTGCCAGCAGCCCTTGGACCCGGAATGAGCAGTTCTTC | CASSPWTRNEQFF
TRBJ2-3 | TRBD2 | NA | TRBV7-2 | TGTGCCAGCAGCCGTAGCGGGCCAAGCACAGATACGCAGTATTTT | CASSRSGPSTDTQYF
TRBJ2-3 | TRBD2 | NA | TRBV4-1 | TGCGCCAGCAGCCAAGGGCTAGCGGGGGGGCCTCGTACAGATACGCAGTATTTT | CASSQGLAGGPRTDTQYF
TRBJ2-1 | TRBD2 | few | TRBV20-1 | TGCAGTGCTAGAGCCGGCAGCGGGGGGTACAATGAGCAGTTCTTC | CSARAGSGGYNEQFF
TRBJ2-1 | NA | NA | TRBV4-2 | TGTGCCAGCAGCCAAGTGGGCCAGGCGAATGAGCAGTTCTTC | CASSQVGQANEQFF
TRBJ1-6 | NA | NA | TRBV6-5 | TGTGCCAGCAGTTTAGGCAAGGAGCGGTCACCCCTCCACTTT | CASSLGKERSPLHF
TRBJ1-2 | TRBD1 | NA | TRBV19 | TGTGCCAGTAATACGGGACAGGGGGCAATTGGCGGCTACACCTTC | CASNTGQGAIGGYTF
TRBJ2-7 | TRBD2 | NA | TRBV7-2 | TGTGCCAGCAGCGCGGGACTAGCGGGGTCGAACGAGCAGTACTTC | CASSAGLAGSNEQYF
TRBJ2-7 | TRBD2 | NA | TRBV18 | TGTGCCAGCTCACCACTAGCGGGCACTATCAATGAGCAGTACTTC | CASSPLAGTINEQYF